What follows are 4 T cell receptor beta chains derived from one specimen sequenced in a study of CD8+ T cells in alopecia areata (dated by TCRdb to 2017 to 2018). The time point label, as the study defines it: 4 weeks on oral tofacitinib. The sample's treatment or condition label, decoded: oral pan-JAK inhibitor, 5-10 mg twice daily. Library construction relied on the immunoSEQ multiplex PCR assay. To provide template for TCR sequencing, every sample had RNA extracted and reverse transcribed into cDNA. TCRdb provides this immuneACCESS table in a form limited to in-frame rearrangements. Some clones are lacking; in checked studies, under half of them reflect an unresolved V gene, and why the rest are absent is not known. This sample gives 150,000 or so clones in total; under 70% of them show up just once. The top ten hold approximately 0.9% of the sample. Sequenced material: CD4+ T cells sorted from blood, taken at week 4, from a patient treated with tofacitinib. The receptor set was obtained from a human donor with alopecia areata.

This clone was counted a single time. The CDR3 nucleotides are TGTGCCAGCAGGGACCGAGGGGCCTTGAACACTGAAGCTTTCTTT. It is translated as CASRDRGALNTEAFF. The chain carries TRBV11-2 and TRBJ1-1; D might be TRBD1 (5 bases). Germline V gene data show CDR1 as SGHAT and CDR2 as FQNNGV. There are 15 residues in the CDR3. Trimming left V 6 bases short and J 0 bases short, with 14 bases between.

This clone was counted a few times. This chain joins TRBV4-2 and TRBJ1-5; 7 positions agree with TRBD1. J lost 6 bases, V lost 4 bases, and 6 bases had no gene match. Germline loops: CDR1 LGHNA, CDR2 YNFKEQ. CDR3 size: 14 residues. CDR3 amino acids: CASSLSRGTQPQHF. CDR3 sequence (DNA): TGTGCCAGCAGCCTAAGCAGGGGGACTCAGCCCCAGCATTTT.

CDR3 protein: CASSGTGNTGELFF. The CDR3, as DNA: TGTGCCAGCAGCGGGACAGGGAACACCGGGGAGCTGTTTTTT. The chain recombines TRBV9 with TRBJ2-2; TRBD1 matches 7 bases. With 3 bases clipped from V and 1 base from J, the junction kept 0 bases outside the gene matches. This CDR3 comprises 14 residues. Looked up from germline, CDR1 is SGDLS and CDR2 is YYNGEE.

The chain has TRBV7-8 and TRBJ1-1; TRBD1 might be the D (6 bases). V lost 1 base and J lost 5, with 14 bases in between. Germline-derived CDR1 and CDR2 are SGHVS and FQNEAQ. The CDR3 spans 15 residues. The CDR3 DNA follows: TGTGCCAGCAGCTTAGTTCTCTGGGGGCGGACTGAAGCTTTCTTT. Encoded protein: CASSLVLWGRTEAFF.